Listed below are T cell receptor beta chains from one sample, sequenced in a study of lymphopenia after photon versus proton radiotherapy. The assay was immunoSEQ multiplex PCR, and TCRdb's table has in-frame clones only and misses some. The sample lists approximately 47,000 clones; over 75% were seen once. Here the sequenced sample was peripheral blood, taken from a patient treated with photon-based radiotherapy. The origin of the receptors is a man aged 40-55 years with gastric cancer. Both conserved end residues are part of each CDR3. Fields, in order: V gene, clone size, CDR3 length, J gene, D gene, CDR3 protein, CDR3 DNA. D genes are given only for firm matches. Not every row has a clone size; where given, it reads once, few, many or a size class.

>TRBV7-3|few|14|TRBJ1-2|-
CASSLTPQANGYTF
TGTGCCAGCAGCTTAACCCCACAGGCGAATGGCTACACCTTC
>TRBV7-2|-|16|TRBJ2-5|TRBD2
CASSPLGGGAGETQYF
TGTGCCAGCAGCCCCCTAGGCGGGGGGGCAGGAGAGACCCAGTACTTC
>TRBV19|-|16|TRBJ2-5|-
CASSVGGGQNQETQYF
TGTGCCAGTAGTGTGGGAGGGGGACAAAATCAAGAGACCCAGTACTTC
>TRBV9|once|15|TRBJ2-3|TRBD1
CASRKGQGGTDTQYF
TGTGCCAGCAGGAAGGGACAGGGCGGCACAGATACGCAGTATTTT
>TRBV10-3|few|16|TRBJ1-5|TRBD1
CAISEPDREGNQPQHF
TGTGCCATCAGTGAGCCGGACAGGGAGGGCAATCAGCCCCAGCATTTT
>TRBV6-1|-|17|TRBJ1-3|TRBD1
CASSEGTGAYAGNTIYF
TGTGCCAGCAGTGAGGGGACAGGGGCATACGCTGGAAACACCATATATTTT
>TRBV30|-|18|TRBJ2-3|TRBD1
CAWSPPGQGTAGADTQYF
TGTGCCTGGAGTCCACCGGGACAGGGGACCGCAGGGGCAGATACGCAGTATTTT
>TRBV5-1|-|15|TRBJ2-3|-
CASSLRGLSTDTQYF
TGCGCCAGCAGCTTGAGGGGACTTAGCACAGATACGCAGTATTTT
>TRBV5-6|-|14|TRBJ2-2|-
CASSLARSTGELFF
TGTGCCAGCAGCTTGGCCCGGAGCACCGGGGAGCTGTTTTTT
>TRBV5-1|-|14|TRBJ2-3|-
CASSSGAITDTQYF
TGCGCCAGCAGCTCTGGGGCGATCACAGATACGCAGTATTTT
>TRBV27|-|15|TRBJ1-1|TRBD1
CASSLRGRGITEAFF
TGTGCCAGCAGTTTAAGAGGCAGGGGGATCACTGAAGCTTTCTTT
>TRBV7-9|-|19|TRBJ2-3|-
CASSFGGRGFTSGADTQYF
TGTGCCAGCAGCTTTGGGGGCAGGGGATTTACCTCAGGCGCAGATACGCAGTATTTT
>TRBV7-2|-|13|TRBJ2-2|-
CASSPGGPGELFF
TGTGCCAGCAGCCCAGGAGGGCCCGGGGAGCTGTTTTTT
>TRBV6-6|-|15|TRBJ1-2|-
CASSYSQGRGYGYTF
TGTGCCAGCAGTTACTCACAGGGCCGCGGCTATGGCTACACCTTC
>TRBV30|-|15|TRBJ2-1|TRBD2
CAWRGGSGGKNQQFF
TGTGCCTGGAGGGGAGGGAGCGGGGGGAAAAACCAGCAGTTCTTC
>TRBV7-6|-|14|TRBJ2-7|TRBD1
CASSPPGQFYEQYF
TGTGCCAGCAGTCCACCGGGACAGTTCTACGAGCAGTACTTC
>TRBV7-9|once|16|TRBJ2-2|-
CASTTPTAGSTGELFF
TGTGCCAGCACCACCCCAACCGCGGGGTCCACCGGGGAGCTGTTTTTT
>TRBV7-9|-|13|TRBJ2-5|-
CASSSTEGETQYF
TGTGCCAGCAGCTCCACGGAGGGGGAGACCCAGTACTTC
>TRBV5-1|-|15|TRBJ2-1|-
CASSLAASEYNEQFF
TGCGCCAGCAGCTTGGCCGCCTCAGAATACAATGAGCAGTTCTTC
>TRBV5-4|-|15|TRBJ2-5|TRBD1
CASSSRTGGGETQYF
TGTGCCAGCAGCTCTAGGACAGGGGGCGGAGAGACCCAGTACTTC
>TRBV7-9|-|16|TRBJ1-4|TRBD1
CASSLADRGTNEKLFF
TGTGCCAGCAGCTTAGCCGACAGGGGGACTAATGAAAAACTGTTTTTT
>TRBV5-4|-|14|TRBJ1-2|-
CASSLFRQGYGYTF
TGTGCCAGCAGCTTATTCAGGCAGGGCTATGGCTACACCTTC
>TRBV5-4|-|13|TRBJ2-7|-
CASSFTQYGEQYF
TGTGCCAGCAGCTTTACCCAGTACGGCGAGCAGTACTTC
>TRBV6-1|-|16|TRBJ2-7|TRBD1
CASSATGTGLWYEQYF
TGTGCCAGCAGTGCAACCGGGACAGGGCTGTGGTACGAGCAGTACTTC
>TRBV19|-|19|TRBJ1-1|-
CASSIDRLRRTVSRTEAFF
TGTGCCAGTAGTATAGATCGACTTAGGAGGACAGTTAGTCGGACTGAAGCTTTCTTT
>TRBV6-1|-|15|TRBJ2-5|TRBD1
CASSKGQGYQETQYF
TGTGCCAGCAGTAAGGGACAGGGGTACCAAGAGACCCAGTACTTC
>TRBV28|-|15|TRBJ2-7|TRBD1
CASSPTGQGGYEQYF
TGTGCCAGCAGTCCTACCGGACAGGGGGGGTACGAGCAGTACTTC
>TRBV10-3|once|16|TRBJ2-6|-
CAIPGRPISGANVLTF
TGTGCCATCCCGGGACGGCCGATCTCTGGGGCCAACGTCCTGACTTTC
>TRBV19|-|13|TRBJ2-5|TRBD1
CASSMGTGQEQYF
TGTGCCAGTAGTATGGGGACAGGGCAGGAGCAGTACTTC
>TRBV5-8|-|12|TRBJ2-5|-
CASSFGRETQYF
TGTGCCAGCAGCTTTGGTAGAGAGACCCAGTACTTC
>TRBV5-4|-|15|TRBJ2-5|-
CASSQTGLVTETQYF
TGTGCCAGCAGCCAAACGGGACTGGTGACGGAGACCCAGTACTTC
>TRBV2|-|14|TRBJ1-3|-
CASSEEGSGNTIYF
TGTGCCAGCAGTGAGGAGGGGTCTGGAAACACCATATATTTT
>TRBV29-1|-|11|TRBJ1-2|TRBD1
CSVDRDFGYTF
TGCAGCGTGGACAGGGATTTTGGCTACACCTTC
>TRBV4-1|-|15|TRBJ1-3|TRBD1
CASSQWTGAGNTIYF
TGCGCCAGCAGCCAATGGACAGGGGCTGGAAACACCATATATTTT
>TRBV5-6|-|16|TRBJ2-1|-
CASSFLSGSSGNEQFF
TGTGCCAGCAGCTTCCTCTCCGGATCGAGCGGAAATGAGCAGTTCTTC
>TRBV14|-|16|TRBJ2-7|-
CASSQVGGSTSYEQYF
TGTGCCAGCAGCCAAGTTGGAGGGTCAACCTCCTACGAGCAGTACTTC
>TRBV21-1|-|15|TRBJ1-5|-
CASSKVWVSNQPQHF
TGTGCCAGCAGCAAAGTATGGGTTTCGAATCAGCCCCAGCATTTT
>TRBV4-3|-|15|TRBJ1-1|TRBD1
CASSHSEAGGTEAFF
TGCGCCAGCAGCCACTCGGAGGCAGGGGGGACTGAAGCTTTCTTT
>TRBV27|once|14|TRBJ2-4|-
CASSTGRSKNIQYF
TGTGCCAGCTCCACCGGTAGGTCGAAAAACATTCAGTACTTC
>TRBV18|few|18|TRBJ1-6|TRBD1
CASSPTPGGGQPNSPLHF
TGTGCCAGCTCACCGACACCCGGGGGGGGACAGCCTAATTCACCCCTCCACTTT
>TRBV6-6|-|13|TRBJ2-7|-
CASKGTSPYEQYF
TGTGCCAGCAAAGGGACAAGCCCCTACGAGCAGTACTTC
>TRBV19|-|14|TRBJ1-1|-
CASSITHGDTEAFF
TGTGCCAGTAGTATCACCCATGGGGACACTGAAGCTTTCTTT
>TRBV7-9|-|16|TRBJ2-3|-
CASSLANGASTDTQYF
TGTGCCAGCAGCTTAGCAAACGGGGCTAGCACAGATACGCAGTATTTT
>TRBV19|-|15|TRBJ2-1|TRBD2
CASTTGTTIYNEQFF
TGTGCCAGTACCACCGGGACTACCATCTACAATGAGCAGTTCTTC
>TRBV6-1|-|15|TRBJ1-5|TRBD1
CASRWWRGPDQPQHF
TGTGCCAGCCGATGGTGGAGGGGGCCCGATCAGCCCCAGCATTTT
>TRBV11-2|-|15|TRBJ2-5|TRBD2
CASSSRSGGRETQYF
TGTGCCAGCAGCTCAAGATCGGGGGGGAGAGAGACCCAGTACTTC
>TRBV10-3|-|16|TRBJ1-6|TRBD1
CATTRDSPGDNSPLHF
TGTGCCACGACCCGGGACAGTCCTGGGGATAATTCACCCCTCCACTTT
>TRBV9|-|12|TRBJ2-7|TRBD2
CASSSRGGEQYF
TGTGCCAGCAGCTCCCGGGGGGGCGAGCAGTACTTC
>TRBV30|once|16|TRBJ1-2|-
CAWTKALKGVRNGYTF
TGTGCCTGGACAAAGGCCCTTAAGGGGGTTAGGAATGGCTACACCTTC
>TRBV4-3|-|16|TRBJ1-2|-
CASSQDVRPTNYGYTF
TGCGCCAGCAGCCAAGATGTGCGACCGACTAACTATGGCTACACCTTC
>TRBV29-1|-|17|TRBJ1-2|-
CSVGGTEGRPSNYGYTF
TGCAGCGTTGGGGGGACTGAAGGCAGGCCCTCGAACTATGGCTACACCTTC